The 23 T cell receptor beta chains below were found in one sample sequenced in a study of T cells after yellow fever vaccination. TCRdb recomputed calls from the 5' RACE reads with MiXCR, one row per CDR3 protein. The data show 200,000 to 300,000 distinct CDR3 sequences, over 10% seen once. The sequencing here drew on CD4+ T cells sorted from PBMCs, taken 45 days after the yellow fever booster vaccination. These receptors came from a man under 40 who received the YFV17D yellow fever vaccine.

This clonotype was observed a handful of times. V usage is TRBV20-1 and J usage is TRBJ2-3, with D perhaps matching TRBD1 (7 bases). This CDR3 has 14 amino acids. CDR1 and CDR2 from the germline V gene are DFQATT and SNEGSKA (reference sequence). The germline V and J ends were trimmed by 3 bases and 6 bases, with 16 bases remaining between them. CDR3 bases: TGCAGTGCTAGGGGAACCAGGGGGGAGGATACGCAGTATTTT. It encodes CSARGTRGEDTQYF.

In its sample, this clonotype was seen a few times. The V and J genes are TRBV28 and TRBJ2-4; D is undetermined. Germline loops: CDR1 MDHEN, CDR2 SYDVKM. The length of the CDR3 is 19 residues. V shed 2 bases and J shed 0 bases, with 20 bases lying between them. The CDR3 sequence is CASSLTPLSMRLAKNIQYF. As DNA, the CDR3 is TGTGCCAGCAGTTTAACCCCCCTGTCTATGCGGCTAGCCAAAAACATTCAGTACTTC.

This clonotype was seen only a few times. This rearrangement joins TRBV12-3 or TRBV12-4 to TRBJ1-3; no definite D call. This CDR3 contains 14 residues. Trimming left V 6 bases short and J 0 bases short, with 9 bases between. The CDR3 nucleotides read TGTGCCAGCAGCTTCGGTTCCTCTGGAAACACCATATATTTT. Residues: CASSFGSSGNTIYF.

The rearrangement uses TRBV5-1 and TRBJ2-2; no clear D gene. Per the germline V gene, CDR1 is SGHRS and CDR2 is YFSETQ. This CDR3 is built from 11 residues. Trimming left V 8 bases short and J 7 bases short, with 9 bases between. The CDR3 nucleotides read TGCGCCAGAAGCGTCAACGGGGAGCTGTTTTTT. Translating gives CARSVNGELFF.

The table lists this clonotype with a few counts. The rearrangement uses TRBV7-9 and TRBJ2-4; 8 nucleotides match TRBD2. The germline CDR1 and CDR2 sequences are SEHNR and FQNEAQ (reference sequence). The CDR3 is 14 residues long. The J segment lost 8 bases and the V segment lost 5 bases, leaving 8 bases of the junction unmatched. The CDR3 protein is CASSPPAGAYIQYF. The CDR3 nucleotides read TGTGCCAGCAGCCCCCCAGCGGGAGCATACATTCAGTACTTC.

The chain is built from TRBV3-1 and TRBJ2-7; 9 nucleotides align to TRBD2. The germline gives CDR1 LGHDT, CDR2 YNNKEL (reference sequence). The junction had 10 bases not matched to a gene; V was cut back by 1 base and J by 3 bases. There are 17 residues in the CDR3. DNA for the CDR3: TGTGCCAGCAGCCAAGTCTTAGCGGGAGCCCCCCGCTACGAGCAGTACTTC. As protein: CASSQVLAGAPRYEQYF.

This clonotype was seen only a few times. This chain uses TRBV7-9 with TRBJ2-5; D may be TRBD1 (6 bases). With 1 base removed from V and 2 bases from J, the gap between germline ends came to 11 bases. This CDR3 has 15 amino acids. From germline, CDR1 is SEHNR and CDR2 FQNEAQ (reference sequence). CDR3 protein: CASSLEGTSQETQYF. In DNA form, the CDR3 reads TGTGCCAGCAGCTTAGAAGGGACAAGTCAAGAGACCCAGTACTTC.

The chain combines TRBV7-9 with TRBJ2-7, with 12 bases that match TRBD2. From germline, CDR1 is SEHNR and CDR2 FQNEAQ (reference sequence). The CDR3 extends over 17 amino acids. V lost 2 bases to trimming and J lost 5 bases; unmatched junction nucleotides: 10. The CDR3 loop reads CASSLRPTSGRWNEQYF. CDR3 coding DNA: TGTGCCAGCAGCTTAAGGCCCACTAGCGGGAGGTGGAACGAGCAGTACTTC.

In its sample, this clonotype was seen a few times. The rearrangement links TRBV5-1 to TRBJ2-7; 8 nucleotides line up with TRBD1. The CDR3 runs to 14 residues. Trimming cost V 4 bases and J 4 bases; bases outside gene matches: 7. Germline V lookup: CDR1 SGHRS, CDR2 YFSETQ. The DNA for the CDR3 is TGCGCCAGCAGCCCGCCGGGACAGGTTTACGAGCAGTACTTC. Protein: CASSPPGQVYEQYF.

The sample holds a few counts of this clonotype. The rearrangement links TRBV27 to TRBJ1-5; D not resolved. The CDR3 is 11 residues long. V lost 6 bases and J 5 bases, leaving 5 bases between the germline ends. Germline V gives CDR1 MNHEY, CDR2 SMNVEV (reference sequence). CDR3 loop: CASSTDQPQHF. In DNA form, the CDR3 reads TGTGCCAGCAGCACCGATCAGCCCCAGCATTTT.

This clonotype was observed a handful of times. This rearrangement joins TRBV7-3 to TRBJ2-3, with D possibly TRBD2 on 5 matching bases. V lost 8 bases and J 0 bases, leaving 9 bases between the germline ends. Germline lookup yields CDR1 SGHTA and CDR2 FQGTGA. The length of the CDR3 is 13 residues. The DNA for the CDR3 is TGTGCCAGCGCAGCGGCTAGCACAGATACGCAGTATTTT. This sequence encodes CASAAASTDTQYF.

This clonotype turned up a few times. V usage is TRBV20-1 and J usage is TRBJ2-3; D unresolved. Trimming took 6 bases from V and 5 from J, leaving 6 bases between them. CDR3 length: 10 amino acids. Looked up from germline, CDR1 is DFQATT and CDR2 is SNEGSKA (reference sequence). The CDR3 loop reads CSAKIDTQYF. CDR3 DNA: TGCAGTGCCAAGATAGATACGCAGTATTTT.

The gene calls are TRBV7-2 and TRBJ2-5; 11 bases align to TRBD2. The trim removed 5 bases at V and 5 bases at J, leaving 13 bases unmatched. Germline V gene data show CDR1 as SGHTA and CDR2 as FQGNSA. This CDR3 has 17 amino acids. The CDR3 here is CASSPSLAGGSLETQYF. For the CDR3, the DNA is TGTGCCAGCAGCCCCTCGCTAGCGGGAGGTTCCTTGGAGACCCAGTACTTC.

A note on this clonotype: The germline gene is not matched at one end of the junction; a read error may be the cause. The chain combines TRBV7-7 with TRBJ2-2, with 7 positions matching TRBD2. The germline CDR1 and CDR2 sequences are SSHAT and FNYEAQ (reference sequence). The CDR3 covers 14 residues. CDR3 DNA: TGTGCTAGCAGCCGCACGGGAGGTTTCGGGGAGCTGTTTTTT. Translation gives CASSRTGGFGELFF.

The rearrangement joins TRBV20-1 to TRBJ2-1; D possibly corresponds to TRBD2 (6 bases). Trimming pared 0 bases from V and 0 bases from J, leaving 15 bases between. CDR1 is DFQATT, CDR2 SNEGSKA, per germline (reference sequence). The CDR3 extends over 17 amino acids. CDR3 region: CSARDQAGWSSYNEQFF. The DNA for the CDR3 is TGCAGTGCTAGAGACCAAGCGGGCTGGTCCTCCTACAATGAGCAGTTCTTC.

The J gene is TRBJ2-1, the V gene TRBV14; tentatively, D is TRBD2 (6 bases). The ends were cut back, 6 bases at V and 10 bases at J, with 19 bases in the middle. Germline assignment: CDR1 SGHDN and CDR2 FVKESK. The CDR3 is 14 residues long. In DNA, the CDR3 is TGTGCCAGCAGTCGGACTGGACTACTGAGGGAGCAGTTCTTC. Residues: CASSRTGLLREQFF.

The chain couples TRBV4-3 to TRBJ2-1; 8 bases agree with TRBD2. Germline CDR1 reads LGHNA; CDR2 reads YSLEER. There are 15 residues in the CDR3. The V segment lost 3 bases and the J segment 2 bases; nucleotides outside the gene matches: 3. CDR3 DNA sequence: TGCGCCAGCAGCCATTTAGCGGGAACCTACAATGAGCAGTTCTTC. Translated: CASSHLAGTYNEQFF.

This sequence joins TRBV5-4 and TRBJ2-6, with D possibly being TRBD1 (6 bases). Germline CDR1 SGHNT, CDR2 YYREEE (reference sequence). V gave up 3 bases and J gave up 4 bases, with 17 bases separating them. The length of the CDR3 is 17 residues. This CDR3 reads CASSSPTGIPGANVLTF. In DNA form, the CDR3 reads TGTGCCAGCAGCTCACCTACAGGGATCCCCGGGGCCAACGTCCTGACTTTC.

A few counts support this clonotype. The CDR3 coding sequence is TGTGCCAGCTCAAAAAATAGCGGAAACTATGGCTACACCTTC. Translation: CASSKNSGNYGYTF. V is TRBV18 and J is TRBJ1-2; D call uncertain. Deletions cut 5 bases from V and 2 bases from J, with 12 bases between. CDR1 KGHSH and CDR2 LQKENI come from the germline V gene. This CDR3 contains 14 residues.

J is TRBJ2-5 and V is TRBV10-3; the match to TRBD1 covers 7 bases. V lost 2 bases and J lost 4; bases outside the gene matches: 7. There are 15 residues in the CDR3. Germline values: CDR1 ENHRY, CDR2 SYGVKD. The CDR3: CAISEGAGGGETQYF. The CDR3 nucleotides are TGTGCCATCAGTGAGGGGGCAGGGGGTGGAGAGACCCAGTACTTC.

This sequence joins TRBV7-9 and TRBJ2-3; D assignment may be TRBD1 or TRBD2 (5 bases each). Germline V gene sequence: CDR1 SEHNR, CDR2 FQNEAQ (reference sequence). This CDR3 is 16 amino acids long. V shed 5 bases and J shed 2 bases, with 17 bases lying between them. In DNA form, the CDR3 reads TGTGCCAGCAGCCGACTAATCGGGACGTCCACAGATACGCAGTATTTT. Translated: CASSRLIGTSTDTQYF.

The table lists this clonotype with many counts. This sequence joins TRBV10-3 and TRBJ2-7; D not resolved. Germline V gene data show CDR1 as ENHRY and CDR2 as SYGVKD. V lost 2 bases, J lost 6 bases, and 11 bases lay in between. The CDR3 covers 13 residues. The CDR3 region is CAISEESLGEQYF. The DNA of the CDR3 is TGTGCCATCAGTGAGGAATCATTGGGCGAGCAGTACTTC.

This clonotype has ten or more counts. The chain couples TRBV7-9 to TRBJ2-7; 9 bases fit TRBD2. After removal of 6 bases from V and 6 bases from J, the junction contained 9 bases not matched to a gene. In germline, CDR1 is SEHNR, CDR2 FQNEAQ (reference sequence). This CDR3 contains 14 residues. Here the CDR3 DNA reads TGTGCCAGCAGTTCTAGCGGGACTAGAGGCGAGCAGTACTTC. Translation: CASSSSGTRGEQYF.